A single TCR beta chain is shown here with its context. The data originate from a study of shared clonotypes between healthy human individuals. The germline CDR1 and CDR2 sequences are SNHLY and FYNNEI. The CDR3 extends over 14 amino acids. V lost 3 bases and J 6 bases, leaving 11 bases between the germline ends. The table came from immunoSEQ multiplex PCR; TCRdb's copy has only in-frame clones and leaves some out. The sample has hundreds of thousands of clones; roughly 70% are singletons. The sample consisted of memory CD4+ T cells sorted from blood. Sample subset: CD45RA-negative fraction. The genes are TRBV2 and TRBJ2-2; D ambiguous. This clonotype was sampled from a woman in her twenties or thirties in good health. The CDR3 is CASSEFLAPGELFF. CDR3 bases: TGTGCCAGCAGTGAGTTCTTGGCACCCGGGGAGCTGTTTTTT.